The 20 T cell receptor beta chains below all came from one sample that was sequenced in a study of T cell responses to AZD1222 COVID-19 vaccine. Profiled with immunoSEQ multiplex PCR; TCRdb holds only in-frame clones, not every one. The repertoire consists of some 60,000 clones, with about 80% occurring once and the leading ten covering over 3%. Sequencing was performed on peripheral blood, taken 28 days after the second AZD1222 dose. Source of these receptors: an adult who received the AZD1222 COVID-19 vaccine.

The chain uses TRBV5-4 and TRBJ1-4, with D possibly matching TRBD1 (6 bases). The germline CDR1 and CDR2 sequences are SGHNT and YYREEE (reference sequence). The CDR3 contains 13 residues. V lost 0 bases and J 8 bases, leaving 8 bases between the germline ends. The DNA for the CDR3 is TGTGCCAGCAGCTTGGGGCAGGGGGAAAAACTGTTTTTT. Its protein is CASSLGQGEKLFF.

CDR3 sequence: CASSRSMNTEAFF. CDR3 nucleotide sequence: TGTGCCAGCTCCAGGAGCATGAACACTGAAGCTTTCTTT. This rearrangement joins TRBV19 to TRBJ1-1; D gene uncertain. The CDR3 contains 13 residues. The germline gives CDR1 LNHDA, CDR2 SQIVND (reference sequence). V gave up 9 bases and J gave up 0 bases, with 11 bases separating them.

In DNA, the CDR3 is TGTGCCAGTAGTATGTCCCACGTTCGGACGTACGAGCAGTACTTC. This gives the protein CASSMSHVRTYEQYF. The chain recombines TRBV19 with TRBJ2-7; D is unresolved. The CDR3 is 15 residues long. CDR1 LNHDA and CDR2 SQIVND come from the germline V gene (reference sequence). Trimming removed 3 bases from V and 4 bases from J, with 16 bases in between.

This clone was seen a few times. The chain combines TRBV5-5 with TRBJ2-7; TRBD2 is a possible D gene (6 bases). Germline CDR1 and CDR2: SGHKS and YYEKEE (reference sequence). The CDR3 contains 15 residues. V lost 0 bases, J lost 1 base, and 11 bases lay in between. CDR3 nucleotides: TGTGCCAGCAGCTTGGGGGGAGGAGAATCCTACGAGCAGTACTTC. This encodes CASSLGGGESYEQYF.

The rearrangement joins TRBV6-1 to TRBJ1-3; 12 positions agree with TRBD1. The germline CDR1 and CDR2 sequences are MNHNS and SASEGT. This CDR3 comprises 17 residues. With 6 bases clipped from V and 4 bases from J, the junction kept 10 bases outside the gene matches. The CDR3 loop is CASREPGQGASGNTIYF. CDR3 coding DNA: TGTGCCAGCAGGGAACCGGGACAGGGGGCATCAGGAAACACCATATATTTT.

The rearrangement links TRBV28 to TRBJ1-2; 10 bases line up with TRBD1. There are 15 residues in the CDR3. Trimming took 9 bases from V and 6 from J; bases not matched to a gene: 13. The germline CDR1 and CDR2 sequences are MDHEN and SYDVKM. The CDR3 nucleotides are TGTGCCAGTTCTCCGGGGGGACAGGGGAGGGATGGCTACACCTTC. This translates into CASSPGGQGRDGYTF.

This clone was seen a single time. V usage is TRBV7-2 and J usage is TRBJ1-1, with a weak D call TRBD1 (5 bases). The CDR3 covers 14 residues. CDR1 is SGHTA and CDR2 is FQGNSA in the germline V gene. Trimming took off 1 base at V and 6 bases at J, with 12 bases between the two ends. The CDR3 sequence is CASSLVLGPAEAFF. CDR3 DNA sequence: TGTGCCAGCAGCTTAGTTCTGGGGCCCGCTGAAGCTTTCTTT. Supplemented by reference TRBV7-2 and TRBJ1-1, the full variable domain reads GAGVSQSPSNKVTEKGKDVELRCDPISGHTALYWYRQSLGQGLEFLIYFQGNSAPDKSGLPSDRFSAERTGGSVSTLTIQRTQQEDSAVYLCASSLVLGPAEAFFGQGTRLTVV.

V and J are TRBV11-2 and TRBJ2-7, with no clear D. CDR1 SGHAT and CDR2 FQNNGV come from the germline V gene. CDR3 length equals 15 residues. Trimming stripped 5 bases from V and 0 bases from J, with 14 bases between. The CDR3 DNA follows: TGTGCCAGCAGCATTGGACGAACGAGCTCCTACGAGCAGTACTTC. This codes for CASSIGRTSSYEQYF.

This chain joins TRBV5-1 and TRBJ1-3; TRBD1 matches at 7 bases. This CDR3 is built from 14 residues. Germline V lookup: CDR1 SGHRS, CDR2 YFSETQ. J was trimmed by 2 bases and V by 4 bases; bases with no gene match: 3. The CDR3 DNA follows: TGCGCCAGCAGCCCCGGGACAGCTGGAAACACCATATATTTT. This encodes CASSPGTAGNTIYF.

CDR3 DNA sequence: TGTGCCAGCAGTTTTGCCAATTACTATGGCTACACCTTC. Translated: CASSFANYYGYTF. The chain carries TRBV28 and TRBJ1-2; D remains ambiguous. The V and J ends lost 3 bases and 3 bases respectively, with 8 bases between them. The CDR3 has 13 amino acids. The germline V gene has CDR1 MDHEN and CDR2 SYDVKM.

The CDR3 loop is CASSRSPDLTGELFF. The CDR3 nucleotides are TGTGCCAGTAGTAGATCCCCGGATTTGACCGGGGAGCTGTTTTTT. The rearrangement joins TRBV19 to TRBJ2-2, with D unclear. The V and J ends lost 4 bases and 5 bases respectively, with 14 bases between them. CDR1 and CDR2 from the germline V gene are LNHDA and SQIVND (reference sequence). CDR3 length: 15 residues.

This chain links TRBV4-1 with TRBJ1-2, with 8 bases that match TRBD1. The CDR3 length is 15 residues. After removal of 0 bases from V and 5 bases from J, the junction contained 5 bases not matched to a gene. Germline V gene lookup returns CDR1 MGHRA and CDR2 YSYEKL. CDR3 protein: CASSQEDRAQYGYTF. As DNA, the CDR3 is TGCGCCAGCAGCCAAGAGGACAGGGCACAATATGGCTACACCTTC.

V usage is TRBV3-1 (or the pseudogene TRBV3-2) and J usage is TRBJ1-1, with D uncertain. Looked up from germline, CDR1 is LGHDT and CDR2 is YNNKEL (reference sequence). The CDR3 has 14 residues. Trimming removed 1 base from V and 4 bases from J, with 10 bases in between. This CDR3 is CASSQVAGPTEAFF. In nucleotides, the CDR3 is TGTGCCAGCAGCCAAGTAGCCGGGCCCACTGAAGCTTTCTTT.

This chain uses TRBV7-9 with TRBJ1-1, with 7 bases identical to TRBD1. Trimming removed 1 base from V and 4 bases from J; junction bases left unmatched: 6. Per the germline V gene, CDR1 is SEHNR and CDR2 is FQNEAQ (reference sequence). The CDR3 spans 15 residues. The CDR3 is CASSLGQGGLTEAFF. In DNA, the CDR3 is TGTGCCAGCAGCTTAGGCCAGGGGGGCCTCACTGAAGCTTTCTTT. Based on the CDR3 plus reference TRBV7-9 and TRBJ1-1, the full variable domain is DTGVSQNPRHKITKRGQNVTFRCDPISEHNRLYWYRQTLGQGPEFLTYFQNEAQLEKSRLLSDRFSAERPKGSFSTLEIQRTEQGDSAMYLCASSLGQGGLTEAFFGQGTRLTVV.

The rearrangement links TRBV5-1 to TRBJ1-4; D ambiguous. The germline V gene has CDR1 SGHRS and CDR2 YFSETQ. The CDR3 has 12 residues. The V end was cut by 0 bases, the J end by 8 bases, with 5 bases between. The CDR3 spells CASSLAGEKLFF. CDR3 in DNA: TGCGCCAGCAGCTTGGCGGGGGAAAAACTGTTTTTT.

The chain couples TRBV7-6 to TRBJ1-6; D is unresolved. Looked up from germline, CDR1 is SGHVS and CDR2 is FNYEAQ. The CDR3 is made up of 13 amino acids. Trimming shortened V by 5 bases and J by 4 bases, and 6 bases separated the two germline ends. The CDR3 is CASSEGYNSPLHF. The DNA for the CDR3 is TGTGCCAGCAGCGAAGGTTATAATTCACCCCTCCACTTT.

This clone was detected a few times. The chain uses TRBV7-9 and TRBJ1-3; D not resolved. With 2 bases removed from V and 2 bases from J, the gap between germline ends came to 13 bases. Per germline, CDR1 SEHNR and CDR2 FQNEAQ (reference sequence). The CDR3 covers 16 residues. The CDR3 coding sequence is TGTGCCAGCAGCTTATCCTCGGTAGGAGCTGGAAACACCATATATTTT. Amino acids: CASSLSSVGAGNTIYF.

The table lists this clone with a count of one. The CDR3 sequence: CASRDLSGGNTEAFF. The CDR3 DNA reads TGTGCCAGCAGGGACCTCTCGGGGGGGAACACTGAAGCTTTCTTT. V and J are TRBV6-5 and TRBJ1-1; D might be TRBD1 (5 bases). Germline CDR1 MNHEY, CDR2 SVGAGI. The CDR3 loop spans 15 amino acids. The V and J ends lost 6 bases and 1 base respectively, with 15 bases between them.

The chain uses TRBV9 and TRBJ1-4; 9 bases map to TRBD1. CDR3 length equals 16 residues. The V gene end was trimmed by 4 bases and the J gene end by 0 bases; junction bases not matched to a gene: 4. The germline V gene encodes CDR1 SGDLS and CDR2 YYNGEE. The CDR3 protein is CASSRGQGATNEKLFF. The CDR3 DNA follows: TGTGCCAGCAGCAGGGGACAGGGAGCAACTAATGAAAAACTGTTTTTT. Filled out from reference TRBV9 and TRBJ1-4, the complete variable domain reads DSGVTQTPKHLITATGQRVTLRCSPRSGDLSVYWYQQSLDQGLQFLIQYYNGEERAKGNILERFSAQQFPDLHSELNLSSLELGDSALYFCASSRGQGATNEKLFFGSGTQLSVL.

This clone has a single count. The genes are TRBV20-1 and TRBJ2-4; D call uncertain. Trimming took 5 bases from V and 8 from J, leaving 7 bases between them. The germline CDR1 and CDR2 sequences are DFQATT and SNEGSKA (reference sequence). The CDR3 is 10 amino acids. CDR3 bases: TGCAGTGCTGCCCTAGACATTCAGTACTTC. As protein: CSAALDIQYF.